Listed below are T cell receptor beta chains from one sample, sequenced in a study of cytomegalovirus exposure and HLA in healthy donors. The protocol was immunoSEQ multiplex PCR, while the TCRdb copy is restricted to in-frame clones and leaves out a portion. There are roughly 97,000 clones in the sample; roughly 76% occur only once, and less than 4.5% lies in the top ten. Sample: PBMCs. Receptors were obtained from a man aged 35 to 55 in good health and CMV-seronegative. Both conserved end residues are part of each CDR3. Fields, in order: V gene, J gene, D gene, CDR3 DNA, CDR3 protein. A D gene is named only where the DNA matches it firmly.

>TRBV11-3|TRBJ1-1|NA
TGTGCCAGCAGCTTTAAGGGGGACACTGAAGCTTTCTTT
CASSFKGDTEAFF
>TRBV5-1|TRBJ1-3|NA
TGCGCCAGCAGCTTGCTACTGTCTTCTGGAAACACCATATATTTT
CASSLLLSSGNTIYF
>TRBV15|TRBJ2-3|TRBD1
TGTGCCACCAGCAGATTGGCGGGACAGGGGGGGACAGATACGCAGTATTTT
CATSRLAGQGGTDTQYF
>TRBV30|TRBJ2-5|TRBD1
TGTGCCTGGGGGTTGGACAGGGGTCAGACCCAGTACTTC
CAWGLDRGQTQYF
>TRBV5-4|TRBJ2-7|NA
TGTGCCAGCAGCTTGGGAGCGACTGACGAGCAGTACTTC
CASSLGATDEQYF
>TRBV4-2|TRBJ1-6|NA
TGTGCCAGCAGCCACGGCTCTCTGGGGGCGTACGGATCACCCCTCCACTTT
CASSHGSLGAYGSPLHF
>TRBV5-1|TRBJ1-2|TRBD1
TGCGCCAGCAGCTTGCAGGGGGCCTATGGCTACACCTTC
CASSLQGAYGYTF
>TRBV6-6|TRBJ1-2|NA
TGTGCCAGCAGTTACTGGGGCCAGGATGGCTACACCTTC
CASSYWGQDGYTF
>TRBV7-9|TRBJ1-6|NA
TGTGCCAGCAGCTTAGAGTTTAGTTCACCCCTCCACTTT
CASSLEFSSPLHF
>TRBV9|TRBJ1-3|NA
TGTGCCAGCAGCGTAGGGGGAGGTTATTACTCTGGAAACACCATATATTTT
CASSVGGGYYSGNTIYF
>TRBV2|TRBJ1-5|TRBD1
TGTGCCAGCAGTGAGGAGACAGGGGTTCAGCCCCAGCATTTT
CASSEETGVQPQHF
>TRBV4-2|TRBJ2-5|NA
TGTGCCAGCAGCCAAGAGCGAGGTGGGAGGTCGGCCTGGACCCAGTACTTC
CASSQERGGRSAWTQYF